What follows describes a single TCR beta chain. As processed by the authors: Reference gene primer amplification in the assay estimated nucleated cell counts. Here immunoSEQ multiplex PCR was the method, and the copy in TCRdb shows in-frame clones only, minus some. Clonal size and the V and J genes are those of that table, whereas D and trimming came from the DNA. The sample yields roughly 110,000 clones, roughly 90% seen once. The record originates from a study of blood T cell repertoires in COVID-19. As for the study in general: The United States, Italy and Spain provided the acute and convalescent COVID-19 samples. Sources were T cells, B-cell-depleted T cells, or PBMCs; the material itself was cDNA or gDNA.

The germline V gene has CDR1 MDHEN and CDR2 SYDVKM. CDR3 length: 16 residues. V was trimmed by 3 bases and J by 0 bases, leaving 14 bases between them. The specimen was peripheral blood. The V gene is TRBV28, the J gene TRBJ1-2; D uncertain. The receptor's source is a man aged 35-49 years with active or convalescent COVID-19. The CDR3 loop reads CASSFVGDRANYGYTF. CDR3 DNA sequence: TGTGCCAGCAGTTTTGTGGGAGATCGAGCTAACTATGGCTACACCTTC.